The TCR beta chain under discussion was sequenced for a study of T cell responses to AZD1222 COVID-19 vaccine. Libraries were prepared by immunoSEQ multiplex PCR; TCRdb keeps only in-frame clonotypes and omits some of them. Of roughly 150,000 clones in the sample, 90% were seen once. Remarks on this clone: The antigen remains undetermined.

Findings of the study overall: Spike-specific TCRs gained breadth and depth after people received two AZD1222 doses.

Trimming removed 2 bases at V and 1 base at J, with 8 bases between. The CDR3 sequence is 15 residues long. Germline values: CDR1 LGHNA, CDR2 YNFKEQ. The TCR originated in an adult who received the AZD1222 COVID-19 vaccine. Source: peripheral blood, taken 28 days after the second AZD1222 dose. The chain employs TRBV4-2 and TRBJ1-4; unclear D gene. The CDR3 spells CASSQTWETNEKLFF. DNA of the CDR3: TGTGCCAGCAGCCAAACCTGGGAAACTAATGAAAAACTGTTTTTT.